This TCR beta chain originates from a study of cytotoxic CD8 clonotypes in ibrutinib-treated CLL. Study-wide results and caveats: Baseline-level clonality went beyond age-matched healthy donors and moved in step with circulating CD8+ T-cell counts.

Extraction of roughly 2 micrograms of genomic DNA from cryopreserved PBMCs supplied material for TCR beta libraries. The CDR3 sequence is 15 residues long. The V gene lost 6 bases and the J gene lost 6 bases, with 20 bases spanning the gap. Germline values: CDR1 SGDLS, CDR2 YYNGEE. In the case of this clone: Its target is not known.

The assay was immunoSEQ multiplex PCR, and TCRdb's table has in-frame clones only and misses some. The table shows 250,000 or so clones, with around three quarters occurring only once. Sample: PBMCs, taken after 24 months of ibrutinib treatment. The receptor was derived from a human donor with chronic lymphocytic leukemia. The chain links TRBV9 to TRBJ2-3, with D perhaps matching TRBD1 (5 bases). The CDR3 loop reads CASTTTATPVDTQYF. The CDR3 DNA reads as TGTGCCAGCACGACGACAGCCACACCCGTGGATACGCAGTATTTT.